One and the same sample provided the 31 T cell receptor beta chains below, sequenced in a study of CD8 T cells in Susac syndrome. Reverse transcription of roughly 0.5 to 1 ug RNA was performed with random hexamers. TCRdb ran MiXCR on the immunoSEQ multiplex PCR reads and lists one entry per CDR3 protein. The table lists roughly 180,000 distinct CDR3 sequences, about 95% of them singletons. The sequenced sample consisted of CD4+ T cells from PBMCs. These receptors all stem from a human donor in good health.

The chain links TRBV29-1 to TRBJ2-1, with TRBD1 matching 7 bases. CDR1 is SQVTM, CDR2 ANQGSEA, per germline. CDR3 size: 11 residues. The V segment lost 6 bases and the J segment 10 bases; nucleotides outside the gene matches: 6. The CDR3 sequence is CSVDRVGEQFF. The CDR3, as DNA: TGCAGCGTCGACAGGGTCGGCGAGCAGTTCTTC.

In DNA form, the CDR3 reads TGTGCCAGCAGCCAAGAATCTCCTCCTGAGCAGTTCTTC. It encodes CASSQESPPEQFF. The rearrangement uses TRBV3-1 and TRBJ2-1; no reliable D call. The CDR3 loop spans 13 amino acids. Germline V gene data show CDR1 as LGHDT and CDR2 as YNNKEL (reference sequence). Trimming shortened V by 0 bases and J by 9 bases, and 9 bases separated the two germline ends.

The chain uses TRBV30 and TRBJ1-1; possible D gene TRBD1, 6 bases. V was pared by 4 bases and J by 5 bases, with 17 bases between. This CDR3 region has 14 residues. From germline, CDR1 is GTSNPN and CDR2 SVGIG (reference sequence). CDR3 DNA: TGTGCCTGGAATCCCGGTGACAGGTCGACTGAAGCTTTCTTT. Its protein product is CAWNPGDRSTEAFF.

The genes are TRBV29-1 and TRBJ2-2; unclear D gene. V was pared by 6 bases and J by 4 bases, with 6 bases between. CDR3 length: 11 residues. Germline V CDR1 and CDR2: SQVTM, ANQGSEA. The CDR3 DNA reads TGCAGCGTGGGAACCACCGGGGAGCTGTTTTTT. It specifies CSVGTTGELFF.

The V gene is TRBV15, the J gene TRBJ2-3; D uncertain. The germline CDR1 and CDR2 sequences are LNHNV and YYDKDF (reference sequence). The CDR3 spans 13 residues. Trimming pared 3 bases from V and 8 bases from J, leaving 12 bases between. This chain's CDR3 is CATSSILPGTQYF. The CDR3 coding sequence is TGTGCCACCAGCAGTATCCTTCCGGGTACGCAGTATTTT. The whole variable domain, remainder taken from reference TRBV15 and TRBJ2-3, is DAMVIQNPRYQVTQFGKPVTLSCSQTLNHNVMYWYQQKSSQAPKLLFHYYDKDFNNEADTPDNFQSRRPNTSFCFLDIRSPGLGDTAMYLCATSSILPGTQYFGPGTRLTVL.

This chain joins TRBV3-1 and TRBJ1-1, with D tentatively TRBD1 (6 bases). The V gene's germline CDR1 is LGHDT and CDR2 YNNKEL (reference sequence). The CDR3 extends over 14 amino acids. V lost 4 bases to trimming and J lost 14 bases, with 23 bases between them. Here the CDR3 DNA reads TGTGCCAGCAGCCTTGGGACACCTCAACTGTCCCCGTTCTTT. Translating gives CASSLGTPQLSPFF. Looking up the rest from reference TRBV3-1 and TRBJ1-1 gives the full variable domain: DTAVSQTPKYLVTQMGNDKSIKCEQNLGHDTMYWYKQDSKKFLKIMFSYNNKELIINETVPNRFSPKSPDKAHLNLHINSLELGDSAVYFCASSLGTPQLSPFFGQGTRLTVV.

V usage is TRBV29-1 and J usage is TRBJ2-7; 8 positions match TRBD2. Germline CDR1 reads SQVTM; CDR2 reads ANQGSEA. After removal of 1 base from V and 0 bases from J, the junction contained 11 bases not matched to a gene. The CDR3 has 17 amino acids. CDR3 residues: CSVEVWMGLGYSYEQYF. The CDR3 coding sequence is TGCAGCGTTGAAGTGTGGATGGGACTAGGTTACTCCTACGAGCAGTACTTC.

The rearrangement uses TRBV5-4 and TRBJ2-7; D unclear. In germline, CDR1 is SGHNT, CDR2 YYREEE (reference sequence). The CDR3 consists of 14 residues. V was trimmed by 3 bases and J by 7 bases, leaving 17 bases between them. CDR3 in amino acids: CASSSRLGLGEQYF. CDR3 nucleotides: TGTGCCAGCAGCTCGAGACTGGGGTTGGGGGAGCAGTACTTC.

This chain joins TRBV12-3 or TRBV12-4 and TRBJ2-7; 11 nucleotides match TRBD2. The V gene end was trimmed by 5 bases and the J gene end by 2 bases; junction bases not matched to a gene: 8. The CDR3 has 16 residues. The CDR3 reads CASSPLAGGAPYEQYF. DNA for the CDR3: TGTGCCAGCAGTCCCTTAGCGGGAGGGGCTCCCTACGAGCAGTACTTC.

The chain couples TRBV4-2 to TRBJ1-2; D is undetermined. Germline CDR1 reads LGHNA; CDR2 reads YNFKEQ. The CDR3 is made up of 14 amino acids. The V gene lost 3 bases and the J gene lost 0 bases, with 8 bases spanning the gap. The CDR3: CASSQTETNYGYTF. In DNA form, the CDR3 reads TGTGCCAGCAGCCAGACCGAAACTAACTATGGCTACACCTTC.

V is TRBV6-5 and J is TRBJ2-3; D is undetermined. CDR1 and CDR2 (germline): MNHEY, SVGAGI. The CDR3 is made up of 15 amino acids. The ends were cut back, 4 bases at V and 9 bases at J, with 20 bases in the middle. CDR3 protein: CASSSPTVRPGTQYF. DNA of the CDR3: TGTGCCAGCAGTTCTCCTACCGTTAGACCGGGCACGCAGTATTTT.

The chain carries TRBV11-1 and TRBJ2-7; 9 bases fit TRBD1. This CDR3 spans 17 amino acids. CDR1 is SGHAT and CDR2 is FQDESV in the germline V gene (reference sequence). V gave up 1 base and J gave up 4 bases; unmatched junction bases: 11. The chain's CDR3 is CASSLDDSGTGLYEQYF. The CDR3 DNA sequence: TGTGCCAGCAGCTTAGATGACTCCGGGACAGGGTTGTACGAGCAGTACTTC. The variable domain in full, with the rest retrieved from reference TRBV11-1 and TRBJ2-7, is EAEVAQSPRYKITEKSQAVAFWCDPISGHATLYWYRQILGQGPELLVQFQDESVVDDSQLPKDRFSAERLKGVDSTLKIQPAELGDSAMYLCASSLDDSGTGLYEQYFGPGTRLTVT.

The V call is TRBV3-1, the J call TRBJ1-1; no firm D call. The germline gives CDR1 LGHDT, CDR2 YNNKEL (reference sequence). Trimming left V 1 base short and J 0 bases short, with 6 bases between. The CDR3 has 14 residues. CDR3: CASSQAELNTEAFF. For the CDR3, the DNA is TGTGCCAGCAGCCAAGCGGAGCTGAACACTGAAGCTTTCTTT.

The V gene is TRBV18, the J gene TRBJ1-1; tentatively, D is TRBD1 (5 bases). The germline CDR1 and CDR2 sequences are KGHSH and LQKENI. V was clipped by 5 bases and J by 1 base, with 8 bases between them. CDR3 length: 13 residues. The chain's CDR3 is CASSVQGNTEAFF. In nucleotides, the CDR3 is TGTGCCAGCTCAGTTCAGGGGAACACTGAAGCTTTCTTT.

The chain links TRBV2 to TRBJ2-1; the match to TRBD1 covers 11 bases. V lost 8 bases and J lost 6; bases outside the gene matches: 12. Germline CDR1 and CDR2: SNHLY and FYNNEI. This CDR3 has 16 residues. In nucleotides, the CDR3 is TGTGCCAGCTCCCGGGGACCGGGACAGGGGGTCAATGAGCAGTTCTTC. It encodes CASSRGPGQGVNEQFF. The variable domain in full, with the rest retrieved from reference TRBV2 and TRBJ2-1, is EPEVTQTPSHQVTQMGQEVILRCVPISNHLYFYWYRQILGQKVEFLVSFYNNEISEKSEIFDDQFSVERPDGSNFTLKIRSTKLEDSAMYFCASSRGPGQGVNEQFFGPGTRLTVL.

The genes are TRBV20-1 and TRBJ2-3; D tentatively fits TRBD1 or TRBD2 (5 bases each). V lost 6 bases, J lost 0 bases, and 10 bases lay in between. This CDR3 contains 13 residues. CDR1 is DFQATT, CDR2 SNEGSKA, per germline (reference sequence). The CDR3 loop reads CSAQGASTDTQYF. CDR3 DNA sequence: TGCAGTGCCCAGGGAGCTAGCACAGATACGCAGTATTTT.

The chain is built from TRBV12-3 or TRBV12-4 and TRBJ1-1; D remains ambiguous. The CDR3 spans 14 residues. V lost 8 bases, J lost 1 base, and 14 bases lay in between. In DNA, the CDR3 is TGTGCCAGCGGGTCGATCACGAGGAACACTGAAGCTTTCTTT. Encoded protein: CASGSITRNTEAFF.

The V and J genes are TRBV18 and TRBJ1-1; D gene uncertain. From germline, CDR1 is KGHSH and CDR2 LQKENI. The CDR3 is made up of 14 amino acids. Trimming removed 2 bases at V and 4 bases at J, with 11 bases between. The CDR3 sequence: CASSPSSAITEAFF. The CDR3 DNA is TGTGCCAGCTCACCATCTTCGGCAATCACTGAAGCTTTCTTT. Filled out from reference TRBV18 and TRBJ1-1, the complete variable domain reads NAGVMQNPRHLVRRRGQEARLRCSPMKGHSHVYWYRQLPEEGLKFMVYLQKENIIDESGMPKERFSAEFPKEGPSILRIQQVVRGDSAAYFCASSPSSAITEAFFGQGTRLTVV.

This rearrangement joins TRBV6-1 to TRBJ1-1; TRBD1 matches 8 bases. Per the germline V gene, CDR1 is MNHNS and CDR2 is SASEGT. After removal of 5 bases from V and 5 bases from J, the junction contained 1 base not matched to a gene. The CDR3 extends over 12 amino acids. The CDR3 DNA reads as TGTGCCAGCAGTACAGGGGGGACTGAAGCTTTCTTT. Protein sequence: CASSTGGTEAFF.

The chain combines TRBV20-1 with TRBJ2-1; 8 nucleotides agree with TRBD2. The CDR3 consists of 15 residues. Trimming at V came to 3 bases and at J to 8 bases, leaving 12 bases not matched to a gene. Germline CDR1 DFQATT, CDR2 SNEGSKA (reference sequence). The CDR3 is CSARPLAGSFYEQFF. The CDR3, as DNA: TGCAGTGCTAGGCCTTTAGCGGGAAGTTTCTATGAGCAGTTCTTC.

This clonotype was observed a single time. V and J are TRBV15 and TRBJ1-2, with 9 bases matching TRBD1. J lost 5 bases, V lost 0 bases, and 4 bases had no gene match. The CDR3 length is 15 residues. Germline V gene lookup returns CDR1 LNHNV and CDR2 YYDKDF (reference sequence). The CDR3 protein is CATSRDQGQGYGYTF. CDR3 DNA: TGTGCCACCAGCAGAGATCAGGGACAGGGATATGGCTACACCTTC.

This clonotype was recorded only once. The V and J genes are TRBV19 and TRBJ1-2; 7 nucleotides agree with TRBD1. Germline loops: CDR1 LNHDA, CDR2 SQIVND (reference sequence). The CDR3 runs 15 residues. With 2 bases clipped from V and 4 bases from J, the junction kept 7 bases outside the gene matches. The CDR3 nucleotides are TGTGCCAGTAGTATAATTGGGGACAGTCTCTATGGCTACACCTTC. This gives the protein CASSIIGDSLYGYTF.

The chain couples TRBV11-2 to TRBJ2-5; 7 bases line up with TRBD1. CDR3 length: 13 residues. The germline V gene encodes CDR1 SGHAT and CDR2 FQNNGV. With 10 bases clipped from V and 3 bases from J, the junction kept 8 bases outside the gene matches. The CDR3, as DNA: TGTGCCACCAATAAGGGACAGAAAGAGACCCAGTACTTC. This gives the protein CATNKGQKETQYF. Together with reference TRBV11-2 and TRBJ2-5, the CDR3 gives the full variable domain: EAGVAQSPRYKIIEKRQSVAFWCNPISGHATLYWYQQILGQGPKLLIQFQNNGVVDDSQLPKDRFSAERLKGVDSTLKIQPAKLEDSAVYLCATNKGQKETQYFGPGTRLLVL.

The chain combines TRBV29-1 with TRBJ1-4; D is uncertain. CDR1 is SQVTM, CDR2 ANQGSEA, per germline. CDR3 length: 11 residues. The V gene lost 4 bases and the J gene lost 5 bases, with 5 bases spanning the gap. The CDR3 coding sequence is TGCAGCGTTGTCGGCAATGAAAAACTGTTTTTT. It is translated as CSVVGNEKLFF. The variable domain in full, completed from reference TRBV29-1 and TRBJ1-4, reads SAVISQKPSRDICQRGTSLTIQCQVDSQVTMMFWYRQQPGQSLTLIATANQGSEATYESGFVIDKFPISRPNLTFSTLTVSNMSPEDSSIYLCSVVGNEKLFFGSGTQLSVL.

V is TRBV9 and J is TRBJ2-3; perhaps TRBD2 as D (5 bases). V was shortened by 0 bases and J by 5 bases, with 7 bases between the two germline ends. CDR1 SGDLS and CDR2 YYNGEE come from the germline V gene. The CDR3 runs to 13 residues. The CDR3 DNA reads TGTGCCAGCAGCGTAGCCGGGGAAGATACGCAGTATTTT. The encoded protein is CASSVAGEDTQYF. The full variable domain, in which reference TRBV9 and TRBJ2-3 provide the parts outside the CDR3, is DSGVTQTPKHLITATGQRVTLRCSPRSGDLSVYWYQQSLDQGLQFLIQYYNGEERAKGNILERFSAQQFPDLHSELNLSSLELGDSALYFCASSVAGEDTQYFGPGTRLTVL.

This rearrangement joins TRBV29-1 to TRBJ2-1, with D unclear. This CDR3 has 10 residues. V lost 4 bases and J 7 bases, leaving 5 bases between the germline ends. The germline V gene encodes CDR1 SQVTM and CDR2 ANQGSEA. CDR3 sequence (DNA): TGCAGCGTTGCTGGGAATGAGCAGTTCTTC. Translated: CSVAGNEQFF.

This clonotype has only a few counts. The rearrangement links TRBV29-1 to TRBJ2-3; the D gene is possibly TRBD2 (6 bases). Deletions cut 7 bases from V and 0 bases from J, with 8 bases between. In germline, CDR1 is SQVTM, CDR2 ANQGSEA. The CDR3 is made up of 12 amino acids. The CDR3 reads CSGGASTDTQYF. CDR3 bases: TGCAGCGGCGGGGCTAGCACAGATACGCAGTATTTT.

This clonotype was observed a few times. J is TRBJ1-2 and V is TRBV7-9; maybe TRBD1 (5 bases). Germline assignment: CDR1 SEHNR and CDR2 FQNEAQ (reference sequence). The V gene lost 1 base and the J gene lost 8 bases, with 11 bases spanning the gap. This CDR3 contains 13 residues. The CDR3 here is CASSLGRVSGYTF. The CDR3 DNA sequence: TGTGCCAGCAGCTTAGGCAGGGTTAGCGGCTACACCTTC. The variable domain in full, with the rest retrieved from reference TRBV7-9 and TRBJ1-2, is DTGVSQNPRHKITKRGQNVTFRCDPISEHNRLYWYRQTLGQGPEFLTYFQNEAQLEKSRLLSDRFSAERPKGSFSTLEIQRTEQGDSAMYLCASSLGRVSGYTFGSGTRLTVV.

This clonotype is a singleton in its sample. The V and J genes are TRBV5-6 and TRBJ2-7; D remains ambiguous. Germline CDR1 SGHDT, CDR2 YYEEEE. The CDR3 is made up of 12 amino acids. V was pared by 5 bases and J by 4 bases, with 10 bases between. CDR3 residues: CASSALGYEQYF. In DNA, the CDR3 is TGTGCCAGCAGTGCGCTGGGGTACGAGCAGTACTTC. The full variable domain, in which reference TRBV5-6 and TRBJ2-7 provide the parts outside the CDR3, is DAGVTQSPTHLIKTRGQQVTLRCSPKSGHDTVSWYQQALGQGPQFIFQYYEEEERQRGNFPDRFSGHQFPNYSSELNVNALLLGDSALYLCASSALGYEQYFGPGTRLTVT.

V usage is TRBV30 and J usage is TRBJ1-1; the D is unclear. In germline, CDR1 is GTSNPN, CDR2 SVGIG (reference sequence). Deletions cut 2 bases from V and 1 base from J, with 8 bases between. This CDR3 has 13 residues. CDR3 region: CAWSPDGNTEAFF. CDR3 nucleotides: TGTGCCTGGAGTCCCGACGGGAACACTGAAGCTTTCTTT.

The V and J genes are TRBV11-2 and TRBJ2-3, with D possibly being TRBD2 (5 bases). CDR3 length: 15 amino acids. V was pared by 1 base and J by 6 bases, with 14 bases between. Looked up from germline, CDR1 is SGHAT and CDR2 is FQNNGV. DNA for the CDR3: TGTGCCAGCAGCTTAGGTGGCGGGCGAGGGGATACGCAGTATTTT. Its translation is CASSLGGGRGDTQYF.